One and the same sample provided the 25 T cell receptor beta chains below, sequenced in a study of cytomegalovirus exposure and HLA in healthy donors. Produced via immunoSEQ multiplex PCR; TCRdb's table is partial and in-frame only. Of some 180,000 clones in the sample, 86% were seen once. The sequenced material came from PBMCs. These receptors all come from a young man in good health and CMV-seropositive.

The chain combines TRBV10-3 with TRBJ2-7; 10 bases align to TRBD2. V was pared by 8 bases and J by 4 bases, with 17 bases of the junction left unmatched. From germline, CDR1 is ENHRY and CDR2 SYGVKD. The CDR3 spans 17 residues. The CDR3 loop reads CAIQGGASGGSQYEQYF. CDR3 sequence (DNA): TGTGCCATCCAAGGTGGAGCTAGCGGGGGTTCCCAGTACGAGCAGTACTTC.

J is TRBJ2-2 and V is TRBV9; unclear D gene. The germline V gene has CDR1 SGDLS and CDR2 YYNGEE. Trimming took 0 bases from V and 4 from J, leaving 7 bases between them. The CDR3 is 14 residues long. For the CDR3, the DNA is TGTGCCAGCAGCGTAGCTACCGTCACCGGGGAGCTGTTTTTT. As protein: CASSVATVTGELFF.

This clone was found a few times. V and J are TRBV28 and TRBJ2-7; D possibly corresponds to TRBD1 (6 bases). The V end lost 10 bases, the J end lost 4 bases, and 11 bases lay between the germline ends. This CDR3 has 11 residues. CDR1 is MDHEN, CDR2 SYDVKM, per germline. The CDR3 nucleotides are TGTGCCATCAAACAGGGATACGAGCAGTACTTC. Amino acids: CAIKQGYEQYF.

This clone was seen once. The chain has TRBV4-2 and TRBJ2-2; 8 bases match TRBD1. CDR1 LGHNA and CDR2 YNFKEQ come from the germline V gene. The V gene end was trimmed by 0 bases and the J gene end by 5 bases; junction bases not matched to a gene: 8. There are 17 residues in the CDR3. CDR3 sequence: CASSQEGTGWSTGELFF. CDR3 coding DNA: TGTGCCAGCAGCCAAGAAGGGACAGGATGGAGTACCGGGGAGCTGTTTTTT.

The CDR3 region is CASSLRAVVFSAEAFF. The CDR3 bases are TGTGCCAGCAGCTTGAGGGCGGTGGTATTCAGCGCTGAAGCTTTCTTT. V gene TRBV5-6 combines with J gene TRBJ1-1, with D unclear. Deletions cut 1 base from V and 6 bases from J, with 19 bases between. The germline gives CDR1 SGHDT, CDR2 YYEEEE. The CDR3 covers 16 residues.

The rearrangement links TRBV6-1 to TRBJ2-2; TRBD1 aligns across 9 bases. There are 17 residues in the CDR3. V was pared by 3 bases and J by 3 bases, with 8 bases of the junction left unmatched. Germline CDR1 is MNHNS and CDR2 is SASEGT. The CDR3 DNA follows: TGTGCCAGCAGTGAGCCACGCGACAGGGGGTACACCGGGGAGCTGTTTTTT. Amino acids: CASSEPRDRGYTGELFF.

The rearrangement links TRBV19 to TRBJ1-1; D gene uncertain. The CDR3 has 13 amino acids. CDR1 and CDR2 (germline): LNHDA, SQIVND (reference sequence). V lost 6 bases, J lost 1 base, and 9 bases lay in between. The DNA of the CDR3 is TGTGCCAGTAGAGCAGCGCCGAACACTGAAGCTTTCTTT. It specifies CASRAAPNTEAFF. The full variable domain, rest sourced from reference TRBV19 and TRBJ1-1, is DGGITQSPKYLFRKEGQNVTLSCEQNLNHDAMYWYRQDPGQGLRLIYYSQIVNDFQKGDIAEGYSVSREKKESFPLTVTSAQKNPTAFYLCASRAAPNTEAFFGQGTRLTVV.

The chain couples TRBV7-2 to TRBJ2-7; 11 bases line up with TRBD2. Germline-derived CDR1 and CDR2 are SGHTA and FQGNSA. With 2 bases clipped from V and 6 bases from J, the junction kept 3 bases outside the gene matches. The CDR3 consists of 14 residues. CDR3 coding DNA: TGTGCCAGCAGCTTAACTAGCGGGAGCCCCGAGCAGTACTTC. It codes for CASSLTSGSPEQYF.

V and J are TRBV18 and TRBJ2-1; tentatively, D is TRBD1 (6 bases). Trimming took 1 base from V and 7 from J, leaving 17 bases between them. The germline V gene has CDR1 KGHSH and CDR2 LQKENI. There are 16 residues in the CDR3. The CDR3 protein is CASSPQTAGDGNEQFF. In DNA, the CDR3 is TGTGCCAGCTCACCACAAACAGCAGGGGATGGGAATGAGCAGTTCTTC.

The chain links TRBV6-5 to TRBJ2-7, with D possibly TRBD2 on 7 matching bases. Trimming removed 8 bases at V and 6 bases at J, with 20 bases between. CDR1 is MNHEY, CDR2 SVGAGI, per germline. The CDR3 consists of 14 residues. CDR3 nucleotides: TGTGCCAGCGCTAGGGGGGGTCCCACTCCCGAGCAGTACTTC. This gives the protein CASARGGPTPEQYF.

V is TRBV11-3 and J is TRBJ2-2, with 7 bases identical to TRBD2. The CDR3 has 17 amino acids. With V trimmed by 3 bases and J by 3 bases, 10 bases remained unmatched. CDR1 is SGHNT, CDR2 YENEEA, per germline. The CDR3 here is CASSFGVVAGDTGELFF. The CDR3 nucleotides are TGTGCCAGCAGCTTTGGAGTAGTGGCGGGGGACACCGGGGAGCTGTTTTTT.

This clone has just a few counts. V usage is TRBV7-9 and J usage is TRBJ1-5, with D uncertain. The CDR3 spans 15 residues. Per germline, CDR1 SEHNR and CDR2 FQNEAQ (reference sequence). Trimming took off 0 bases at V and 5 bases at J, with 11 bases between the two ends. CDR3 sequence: CASSLAPTSDQPQHF. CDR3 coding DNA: TGTGCCAGCAGCTTAGCCCCGACAAGCGATCAGCCCCAGCATTTT.

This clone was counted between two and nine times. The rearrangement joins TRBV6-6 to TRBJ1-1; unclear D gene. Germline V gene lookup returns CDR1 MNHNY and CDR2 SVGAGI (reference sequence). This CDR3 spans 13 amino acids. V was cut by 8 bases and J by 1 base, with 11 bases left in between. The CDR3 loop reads CASSTTQNTEAFF. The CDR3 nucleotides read TGTGCCAGCTCCACTACCCAGAACACTGAAGCTTTCTTT.

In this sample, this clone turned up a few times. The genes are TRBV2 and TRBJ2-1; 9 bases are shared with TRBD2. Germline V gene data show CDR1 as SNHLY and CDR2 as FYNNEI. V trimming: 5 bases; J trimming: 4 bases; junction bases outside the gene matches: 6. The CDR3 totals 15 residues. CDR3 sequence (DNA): TGTGCCAGCAGTCAAAGGACTAGCGTTTACAATGAGCAGTTCTTC. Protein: CASSQRTSVYNEQFF. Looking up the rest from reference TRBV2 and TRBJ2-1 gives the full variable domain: EPEVTQTPSHQVTQMGQEVILRCVPISNHLYFYWYRQILGQKVEFLVSFYNNEISEKSEIFDDQFSVERPDGSNFTLKIRSTKLEDSAMYFCASSQRTSVYNEQFFGPGTRLTVL.

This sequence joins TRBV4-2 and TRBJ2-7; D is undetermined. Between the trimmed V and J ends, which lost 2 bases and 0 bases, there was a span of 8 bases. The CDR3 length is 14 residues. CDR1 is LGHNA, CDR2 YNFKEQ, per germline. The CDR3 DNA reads TGTGCCAGCAGCCAAATCCTGAGCTCCTACGAGCAGTACTTC. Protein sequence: CASSQILSSYEQYF.

CDR3 amino acids: CASSVGQLYEQYF. As DNA, the CDR3 is TGTGCCAGCAGCGTGGGACAGCTCTACGAGCAGTACTTC. The chain carries TRBV5-5 and TRBJ2-7; 7 bases agree with TRBD1. J lost 3 bases, V lost 4 bases, and 4 bases had no gene match. This CDR3 is built from 13 residues. Germline values: CDR1 SGHKS, CDR2 YYEKEE (reference sequence).

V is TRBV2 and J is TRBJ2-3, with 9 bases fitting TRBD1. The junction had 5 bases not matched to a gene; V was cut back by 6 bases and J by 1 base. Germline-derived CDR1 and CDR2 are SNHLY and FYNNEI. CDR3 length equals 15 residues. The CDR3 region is CASSGGQGRTDTQYF. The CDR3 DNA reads TGTGCCAGCAGCGGGGGACAGGGCCGCACAGATACGCAGTATTTT.

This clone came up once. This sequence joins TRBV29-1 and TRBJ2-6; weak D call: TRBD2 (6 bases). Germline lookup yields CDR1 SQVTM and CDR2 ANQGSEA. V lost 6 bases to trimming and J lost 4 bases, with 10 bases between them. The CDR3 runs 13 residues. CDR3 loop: CSVGGTGANVLTF. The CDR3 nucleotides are TGCAGCGTAGGAGGGACCGGGGCCAACGTCCTGACTTTC. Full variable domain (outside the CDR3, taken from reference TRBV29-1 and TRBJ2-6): SAVISQKPSRDICQRGTSLTIQCQVDSQVTMMFWYRQQPGQSLTLIATANQGSEATYESGFVIDKFPISRPNLTFSTLTVSNMSPEDSSIYLCSVGGTGANVLTFGAGSRLTVL.

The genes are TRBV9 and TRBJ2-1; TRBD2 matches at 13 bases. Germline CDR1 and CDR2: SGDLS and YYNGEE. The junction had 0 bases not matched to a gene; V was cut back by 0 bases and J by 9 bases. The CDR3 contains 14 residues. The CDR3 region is CASSVGTSGSEQFF. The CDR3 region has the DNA TGTGCCAGCAGCGTAGGGACTAGCGGGAGTGAGCAGTTCTTC.

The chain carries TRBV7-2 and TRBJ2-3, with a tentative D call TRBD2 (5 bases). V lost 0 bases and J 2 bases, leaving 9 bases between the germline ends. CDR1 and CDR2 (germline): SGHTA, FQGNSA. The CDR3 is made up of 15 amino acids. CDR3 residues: CASSLAGSFTDTQYF. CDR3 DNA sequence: TGTGCCAGCAGCTTAGCGGGGAGCTTCACAGATACGCAGTATTTT.

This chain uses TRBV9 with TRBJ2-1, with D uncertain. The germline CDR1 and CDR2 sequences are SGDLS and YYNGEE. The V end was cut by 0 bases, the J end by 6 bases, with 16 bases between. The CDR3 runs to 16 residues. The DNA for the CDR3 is TGTGCCAGCAGCGTAGCAACGGGCATCGGGCTCAATGAGCAGTTCTTC. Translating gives CASSVATGIGLNEQFF.

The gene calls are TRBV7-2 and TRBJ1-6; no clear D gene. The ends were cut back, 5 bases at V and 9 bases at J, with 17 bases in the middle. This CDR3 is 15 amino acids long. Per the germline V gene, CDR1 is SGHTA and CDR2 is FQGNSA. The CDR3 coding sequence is TGTGCCAGCAGCCGAAGACCTGGGGTTAGTTCACCCCTCCACTTT. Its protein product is CASSRRPGVSSPLHF.

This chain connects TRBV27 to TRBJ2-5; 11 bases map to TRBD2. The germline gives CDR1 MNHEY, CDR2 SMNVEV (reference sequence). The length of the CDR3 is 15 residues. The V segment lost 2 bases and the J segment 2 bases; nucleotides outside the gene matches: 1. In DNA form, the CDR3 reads TGTGCCAGCAGTTTACTAGCGGGAGGTCAAGAGACCCAGTACTTC. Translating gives CASSLLAGGQETQYF.

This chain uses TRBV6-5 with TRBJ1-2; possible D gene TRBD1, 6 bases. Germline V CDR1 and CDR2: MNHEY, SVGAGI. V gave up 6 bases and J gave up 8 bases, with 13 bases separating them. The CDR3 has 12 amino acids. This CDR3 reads CASSSDRRGYTF. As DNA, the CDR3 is TGTGCCAGCAGCAGCGACAGGCGCGGCTACACCTTC.

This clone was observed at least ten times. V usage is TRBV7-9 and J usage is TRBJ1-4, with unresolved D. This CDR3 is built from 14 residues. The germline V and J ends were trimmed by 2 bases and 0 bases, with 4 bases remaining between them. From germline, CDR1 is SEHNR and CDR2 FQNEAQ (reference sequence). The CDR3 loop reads CASSLLATNEKLFF. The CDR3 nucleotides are TGTGCCAGCAGCTTACTTGCAACTAATGAAAAACTGTTTTTT.